Listed below are T cell receptor beta chains from one sample, sequenced in a study of early T cells in non-severe SARS-CoV-2 infection. TCRdb reprocessed the 5' RACE reads with MiXCR, giving one entry per CDR3 protein. The sample shows 80,000 to 95,000 distinct CDR3 sequences, approximately 16% of them seen only once. The sample in question was whole blood, obtained at baseline. These receptors all come from an adult who was a healthcare worker with PCR-confirmed SARS-CoV-2 infection or an uninfected control (not recorded which). The CDR3 runs from the conserved cysteine through the conserved F or W. D genes are given only for firm matches. Not all rows give a size; the values are once, few, many and, for expanded clones, a class.

abundance	v_gene	d_gene	j_gene	CDR3nt	CDR3aa
-	TRBV7-2	TRBD2	TRBJ2-2	TGTGCCAGCAGCCTAAGCGGGAGTGTTAGGGGGGAGCTGTTTTTT	CASSLSGSVRGELFF
-	TRBV3-1	-	TRBJ2-7	TGTGCCAGCAGCCGAATATACGAGCAGTACTTC	CASSRIYEQYF
-	TRBV4-1	TRBD2	TRBJ2-5	TGCGCCAGCAGCCAAGGACGGGGGGGCTTATACCAAGAGACCCAGTACTTC	CASSQGRGGLYQETQYF
-	TRBV20-1	TRBD2	TRBJ2-5	TGCAGTGCTACACGAGAGGGAGCGGGATTAGAGACCCAGTACTTC	CSATREGAGLETQYF
-	TRBV27	-	TRBJ1-1	TGTGCCAGCAGTTTATGGAACTACACTGAAGCTTTCTTT	CASSLWNYTEAFF
-	TRBV12-3/TRBV12-4	-	TRBJ1-1	TGTGCCAGCAGTTTTGCATCCACCAGCAACACTGAAGCTTTCTTT	CASSFASTSNTEAFF
-	TRBV6-4	-	TRBJ2-3	TGTGCCAGCAGTGACTCGCCGGGCACAGATACGCAGTATTTT	CASSDSPGTDTQYF
few	TRBV12-3/TRBV12-4	-	TRBJ1-5	TGTGCCAGCAGCCCCGGGTCTCAGCGGCCCCAGCATTTT	CASSPGSQRPQHF
many	TRBV12-3/TRBV12-4	TRBD2	TRBJ2-1	TGTGCCTGCAGCGGGAGCCCCTACAATGAGCAGTTCTTC	CACSGSPYNEQFF
-	TRBV4-3	-	TRBJ2-1	TGCGCCAGCAGCCAAGATCGGGGTGACTATCAGTTCTTC	CASSQDRGDYQFF
few	TRBV6-1	-	TRBJ2-7	TGTGCCAGTTTCATGCGCGTTTACGAGCAGTACTTC	CASFMRVYEQYF
-	TRBV19	TRBD2	TRBJ2-1	TGTGCCAGTAGTATAAAGGGGACTAGCGGGAGAGGGTACAATGAGCAGTTCTTC	CASSIKGTSGRGYNEQFF
many	TRBV20-1	TRBD2	TRBJ2-7	TGCAGTGGTAGCCCGACTAGCGGAGCCTACGAGCAGTACTTC	CSGSPTSGAYEQYF
-	TRBV12-3/TRBV12-4	-	TRBJ2-5	TGTGCCAGCAGCTGGGGCAGGTCAGGCCAAGAGACCCAGTACTTC	CASSWGRSGQETQYF
many	TRBV20-1	TRBD2	TRBJ2-3	TGCAGTGCTAGAGTAAGGCTAGCGGGAGTCGCAGATACGCAGTATTTT	CSARVRLAGVADTQYF
many	TRBV7-9	TRBD1	TRBJ2-3	TGTGCCAGCAGCTGGGACAGGGGGCAAGATACGCAGTATTTT	CASSWDRGQDTQYF
few	TRBV27	-	TRBJ2-1	TGTGCCAGCACTCCGACCGGGTACGATAACAATGAGCAGTTCTTC	CASTPTGYDNNEQFF
-	TRBV7-2	TRBD1	TRBJ2-6	TGTGCCAGCAGCGCCGGGACAGGACGACCTGGGGCCAACGTCCTGACTTTC	CASSAGTGRPGANVLTF
few	TRBV6-2/TRBV6-3	-	TRBJ2-1	TGTGCCAGCAGTAATACCGGAGGGACGAGCAATGAGCAGTTCTTC	CASSNTGGTSNEQFF
few	TRBV7-9	TRBD2	TRBJ2-7	TGTGCCAGCAGCTTAGGAGCGGGAGGGCCTAACGAGCAGTACTTC	CASSLGAGGPNEQYF
few	TRBV4-1	-	TRBJ1-1	TGCGCCAGCAGCGTGGCGAACACTGAAGCTTTCTTT	CASSVANTEAFF
-	TRBV20-1	TRBD2	TRBJ2-2	TGCAGTGCCCCCCTAGCGGGAAAGGTTGCCGTCGGGGAGCTGTTTTTT	CSAPLAGKVAVGELFF
few	TRBV6-2/TRBV6-3	-	TRBJ2-7	TGTGCCAGCAGAAACGGCGGGTCGCATTTCTACGAGCAGTACTTC	CASRNGGSHFYEQYF
few	TRBV4-2	-	TRBJ1-1	TGTGCCAGCAGCCAGGCTAATCCCACTGAAGCTTTCTTT	CASSQANPTEAFF
-	TRBV18	-	TRBJ2-5	TGTGCCAGCTCAGCCACGATGCGAGAGACCCAGTACTTC	CASSATMRETQYF
few	TRBV4-1	TRBD2	TRBJ2-5	TGCGCCAGCAGCCAAACTAGCGTACAAGAGACCCAGTACTTC	CASSQTSVQETQYF
-	TRBV20-1	-	TRBJ2-7	TGCAGTGCTAGCTTCCACTACGAGCAGTACTTC	CSASFHYEQYF
-	TRBV11-2	TRBD2	TRBJ2-7	TGTGCCAGCAGCTTGCGGGAGGGATCCTACGAGCAGTACTTC	CASSLREGSYEQYF
-	TRBV30	-	TRBJ2-2	TGTGCCTGGAGTTTGTCAGGCACCGGGGAGCTGTTTTTT	CAWSLSGTGELFF
-	TRBV7-6	-	TRBJ1-4	TGTGCCAGCGGATTACGCCGTAATGAAAAACTGTTTTTT	CASGLRRNEKLFF
few	TRBV28	-	TRBJ2-7	TGTGCCAGCAGTCCCCTCGGGGTGACCCTTTTCGAGCAGTACTTC	CASSPLGVTLFEQYF
many	TRBV19	TRBD2	TRBJ2-1	TGTGCCAGTAGTATAGGACTAGCGGGAGAAAATGAGCAGTTCTTC	CASSIGLAGENEQFF
few	TRBV11-3	TRBD2	TRBJ2-1	TGTGCCAGCAGCTCCGACGAAGGACTAGCGGACTACAATGAGCAGTTCTTC	CASSSDEGLADYNEQFF
-	TRBV20-1	TRBD2	TRBJ2-7	TGCAGTGCTAGAGTGCTAGCGGGAGTGGGGGAGCAGTACTTC	CSARVLAGVGEQYF
many	TRBV28	TRBD2	TRBJ2-1	TGTGCCAGCAGTCGCCAAAGCGGGAGGTCCCCCAATGAGCAGTTCTTC	CASSRQSGRSPNEQFF
few	TRBV19	-	TRBJ2-2	TGTGCCAGTAGTATGCTTTCTGGGGAGCTGTTTTTT	CASSMLSGELFF
-	TRBV28	-	TRBJ2-2	TGTGCCAGCAGCCCCTCTATCGGGAGAAGGGCGAACACCGGGGAGCTGTTTTTT	CASSPSIGRRANTGELFF
-	TRBV20-1	-	TRBJ2-1	TGCAGTGCCTACTACAATGAGCAGTTCTTC	CSAYYNEQFF
few	TRBV28	-	TRBJ1-1	TGTGCCAGCAGTTTAACTTGGGCGTACACTGAAGCTTTCTTT	CASSLTWAYTEAFF
-	TRBV5-1	-	TRBJ2-7	TGCGCCAGCAGCTTGGTAGGTTTGGGCGAGCAGTACTTC	CASSLVGLGEQYF
-	TRBV7-8	-	TRBJ2-7	TGTGCCAGCAGCTTAGTGACGTTAGACGCGCCCTACGAGCAGTACTTC	CASSLVTLDAPYEQYF
-	TRBV12-3/TRBV12-4	-	TRBJ1-1	TGTGCCAGCAAGGACGGTACTCGGATGAACACTGAAGCTTTCTTT	CASKDGTRMNTEAFF
many	TRBV3-1	TRBD2	TRBJ2-1	TGTGCCAGCAGCCAACTAGCTAGCGGGAGCCCCTACAATGAGCAGTTCTTC	CASSQLASGSPYNEQFF
few	TRBV20-1	-	TRBJ2-7	TGCAGTGCTACCAAGCGGGAACAGGGGTTTGGGGAGCAGTACTTC	CSATKREQGFGEQYF
many	TRBV29-1	TRBD1	TRBJ1-5	TGCAGCGCCCAAAAGGGGACAGGGCATAGCAATCAGCCCCAGCATTTT	CSAQKGTGHSNQPQHF
-	TRBV6-2/TRBV6-3	-	TRBJ2-3	TGTGCCAGCAGTCCTATGTGGGTAGCGGCAGATACGCAGTATTTT	CASSPMWVAADTQYF
few	TRBV6-5	TRBD1	TRBJ2-5	TGTGCCAGCAGTAAGCCTGGACAGGCCGAGACCCAGTACTTC	CASSKPGQAETQYF